This T cell receptor beta chain is from a study of beta chain features in type 1 diabetes. Whole-study context: All of the samples together had around 110,000,000 sorted cells examined. Study-wide findings and caveats: For Type 1 diabetes patients, all four CD4+ subsets carried TCRB CDR3s that were moderately but significantly shorter. A greater similarity of naive, central memory and Treg TCRB repertoires was seen among patients than among healthy donors. PCR may have favored shorter templates equally in patients and controls.

Expressed TCRB transcripts were sequenced because the entire RNA isolate underwent reverse transcription. Millions of reads was the average for naive, central memory and regulatory T cell samples. Profiling relied on immunoSEQ multiplex PCR, and the TCRdb table lists in-frame clones only, not all of them. Of some 700,000 clones listed, 10% to 15% are singletons. This clone was detected only a few times. The antigen is not known. The CDR3 loop spans 13 amino acids. V dropped 7 bases and J dropped 9 bases, with 16 bases sitting between them. CDR1 is MNHNY, CDR2 SVGAGI, per germline (reference sequence). The chain combines TRBV6-6 with TRBJ2-1; possibly TRBD1 for D (5 bases). What was sequenced was naive CD4+ T cells from blood. The receptor was derived from a man between 18 and 29 years old with type 1 diabetes. The CDR3 DNA reads as TGTGCCAGCACCTCCACTCAGGGCGGTGAGCAGTTCTTC. Protein product: CASTSTQGGEQFF.